This TCR beta chain is from a study of T-cell memory formation after mild COVID-19. For the study at large: Largely donor-specific TCR clusters were found. Findings of the study overall: Unconfirmed was the SARS-CoV-2 specificity of second-wave clones that peaked on day 37. Among contracting clones, CD4+ were mainly CM/EM and CD8+ enriched in EMRA.

Notes on this clonotype: Its cognate antigen is unknown.

The V and J ends lost 2 bases and 0 bases respectively, with 8 bases between them. The germline V gene has CDR1 SGHDT and CDR2 YYEEEE. CDR3 size: 14 residues. cDNA libraries for TCR alpha and TCR beta, carrying sample barcodes and UMIs, came from 5'RACE with constant-segment primers. Via MiXCR, TCRdb re-called the 5' RACE reads, giving one row per CDR3 protein. The repertoire holds about 320,000 distinct CDR3 sequences, with 14% as singletons. Sequencing was performed on PBMCs or a T cell subset sorted from them (not recorded which). This TCR was recovered from a man aged 18 to 35 who had mild COVID-19 (a few samples of this study predate the infection). Cell type and time point are not known. The chain recombines TRBV5-6 with TRBJ1-1; D remains unclear. CDR3 in amino acids: CASSFGPMNTEAFF. In nucleotides, the CDR3 is TGTGCCAGCAGCTTCGGGCCGATGAACACTGAAGCTTTCTTT.